This T cell receptor beta chain originates from a study of T cell responses to AZD1222 COVID-19 vaccine. The study's findings and limits: Two AZD1222 doses significantly raised spike-specific TCR breadth and depth over controls. All repertoire sampling was performed exclusively after the peak T cell response. Seropositive status at baseline applied to only 5 to 7 AZD1222 recipients. Donors were mostly white British, more females; clonal diversity possibly underestimated.

CDR1 is SGHRS, CDR2 YFSETQ, per germline. After removal of 3 bases from V and 5 bases from J, the junction contained 13 bases not matched to a gene. This CDR3 spans 16 amino acids. Concerning this clone itself: Its specificity is not known.

Profiled with immunoSEQ multiplex PCR; TCRdb holds only in-frame clones, not every one. The sample shows 150,000 to 250,000 clones, roughly nine tenths of them seen only once. V gene TRBV5-1 combines with J gene TRBJ2-5; TRBD1 matches at 7 bases. The sequence was obtained from an adult who received the AZD1222 COVID-19 vaccine. Sequencing was performed on peripheral blood, taken 28 days after the second AZD1222 dose. CDR3 amino acids: CASSSFEGAAGETQYF. CDR3 DNA: TGCGCCAGCAGCTCTTTCGAGGGGGCGGCAGGGGAGACCCAGTACTTC.